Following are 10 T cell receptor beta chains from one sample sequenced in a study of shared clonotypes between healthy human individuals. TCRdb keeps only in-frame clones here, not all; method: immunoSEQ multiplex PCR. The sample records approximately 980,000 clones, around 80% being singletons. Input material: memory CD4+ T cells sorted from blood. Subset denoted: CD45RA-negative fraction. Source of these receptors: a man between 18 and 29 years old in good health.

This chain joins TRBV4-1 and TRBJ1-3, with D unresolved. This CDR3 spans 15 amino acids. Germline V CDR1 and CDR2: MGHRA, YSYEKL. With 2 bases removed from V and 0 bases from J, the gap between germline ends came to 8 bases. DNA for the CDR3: TGCGCCAGCAGCCAACGGACGGTCTCTGGAAACACCATATATTTT. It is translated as CASSQRTVSGNTIYF.

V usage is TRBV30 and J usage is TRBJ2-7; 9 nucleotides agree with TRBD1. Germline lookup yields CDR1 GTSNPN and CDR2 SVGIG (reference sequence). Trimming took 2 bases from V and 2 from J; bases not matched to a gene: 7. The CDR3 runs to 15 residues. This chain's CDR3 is CAWSLQGAKTYEQYF. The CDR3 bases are TGTGCCTGGAGTCTACAGGGGGCGAAGACCTACGAGCAGTACTTC.

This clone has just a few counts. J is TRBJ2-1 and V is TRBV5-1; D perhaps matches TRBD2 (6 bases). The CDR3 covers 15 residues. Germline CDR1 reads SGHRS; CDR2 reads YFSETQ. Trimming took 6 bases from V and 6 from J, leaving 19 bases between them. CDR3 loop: CASNDGTPGVNEQFF. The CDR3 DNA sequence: TGCGCCAGCAACGACGGGACCCCGGGGGTCAATGAGCAGTTCTTC.

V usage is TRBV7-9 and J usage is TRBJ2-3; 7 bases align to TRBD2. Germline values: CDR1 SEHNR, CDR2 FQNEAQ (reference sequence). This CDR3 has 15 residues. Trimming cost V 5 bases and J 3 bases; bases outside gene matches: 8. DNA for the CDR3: TGTGCCAGCAGCCAGACCCCGGGAGGAACAGATACGCAGTATTTT. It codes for CASSQTPGGTDTQYF. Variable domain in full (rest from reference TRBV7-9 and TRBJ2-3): DTGVSQNPRHKITKRGQNVTFRCDPISEHNRLYWYRQTLGQGPEFLTYFQNEAQLEKSRLLSDRFSAERPKGSFSTLEIQRTEQGDSAMYLCASSQTPGGTDTQYFGPGTRLTVL.

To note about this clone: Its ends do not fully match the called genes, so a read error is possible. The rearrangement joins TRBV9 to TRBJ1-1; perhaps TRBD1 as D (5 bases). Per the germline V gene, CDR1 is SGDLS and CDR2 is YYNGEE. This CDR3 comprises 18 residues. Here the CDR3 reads CASSVSRYRRPLNPEAFF. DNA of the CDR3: TGTGCCAGCAGCGTCAGTCGCTACAGGCGCCCCCTGAACCCTGAAGCTTTCTTT.

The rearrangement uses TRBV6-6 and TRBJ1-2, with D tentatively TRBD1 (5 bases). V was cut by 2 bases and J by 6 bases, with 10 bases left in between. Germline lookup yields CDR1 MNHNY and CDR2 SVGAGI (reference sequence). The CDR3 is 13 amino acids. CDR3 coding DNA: TGTGCCAGCAGTTACAGACAGCGTGATGGCTACACCTTC. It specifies CASSYRQRDGYTF.

The CDR3 DNA follows: TGTGCCAGCAGTGGGGGGCAAAGACAGGCCGAGTGTGAAGCTTTCTTT. The encoded protein is CASSGGQRQAECEAFF. The V call is TRBV6-4, the J call TRBJ1-1; TRBD1 might be the D (6 bases). There are 16 residues in the CDR3. Trimming shortened V by 4 bases and J by 7 bases, and 22 bases separated the two germline ends. Looked up from germline, CDR1 is MRHNA and CDR2 is SNTAGT.

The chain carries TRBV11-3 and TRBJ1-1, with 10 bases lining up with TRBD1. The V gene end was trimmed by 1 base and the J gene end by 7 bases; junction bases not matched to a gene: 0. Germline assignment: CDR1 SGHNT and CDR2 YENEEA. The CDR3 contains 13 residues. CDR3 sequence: CASSLGTGGEAFF. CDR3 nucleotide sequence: TGTGCCAGCAGCTTAGGGACAGGGGGTGAAGCTTTCTTT.

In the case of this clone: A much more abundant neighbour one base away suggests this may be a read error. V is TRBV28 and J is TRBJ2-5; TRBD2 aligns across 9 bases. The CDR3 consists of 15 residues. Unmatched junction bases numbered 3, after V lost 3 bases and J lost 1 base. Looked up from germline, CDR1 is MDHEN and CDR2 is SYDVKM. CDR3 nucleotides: TGTGCCAGCAGTTTGAATAGCGGGGGCCAAGAGACCCAGTACTTC. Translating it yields CASSLNSGGQETQYF.

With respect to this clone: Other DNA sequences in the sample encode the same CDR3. CDR3 loop: CSAGTSYEQYF. CDR3 bases: TGCAGTGCAGGGACAAGCTACGAGCAGTACTTC. The gene calls are TRBV20-1 and TRBJ2-7; D might be TRBD1 (6 bases). V was pared by 6 bases and J by 3 bases, with 9 bases between. Per germline, CDR1 DFQATT and CDR2 SNEGSKA (reference sequence). The CDR3 length is 11 residues.